What follows are 30 T cell receptor beta chains derived from one specimen sequenced in a study of blood T cell repertoires in COVID-19. This table comes from immunoSEQ multiplex PCR, and its TCRdb copy is limited to in-frame clones, with some not included. The table records approximately 190,000 clones, less than 90% of them present only once. Specimen: peripheral blood. Receptor source: a woman between 35 and 50 years old with acute or convalescent COVID-19.

The V and J genes are TRBV2 and TRBJ1-1; D is unresolved. This CDR3 spans 14 amino acids. V lost 5 bases and J lost 5, with 15 bases in between. Germline CDR1 reads SNHLY; CDR2 reads FYNNEI. CDR3 sequence (DNA): TGTGCCAGCAGTATTGTCCCGCAAGCAACTGAAGCTTTCTTT. This encodes CASSIVPQATEAFF.

The chain has TRBV7-9 and TRBJ2-4; TRBD1 matches at 10 bases. The CDR3 spans 16 residues. V shed 4 bases, J shed 0 bases, and the junction held 3 bases outside the gene matches. The germline V gene encodes CDR1 SEHNR and CDR2 FQNEAQ (reference sequence). CDR3 DNA: TGTGCCAGCAGCTCAGGGACAGGGGAAGCCAAAAACATTCAGTACTTC. This translates into CASSSGTGEAKNIQYF.

The V and J genes are TRBV20-1 and TRBJ2-4, with D tentatively TRBD2 (6 bases). The V end was cut by 4 bases, the J end by 9 bases, with 16 bases between. Germline CDR1 reads DFQATT; CDR2 reads SNEGSKA (reference sequence). The CDR3 length is 13 residues. The DNA for the CDR3 is TGCAGTGCTATTGAAGTCCGGGAGAGCATTCAGTACTTC. It codes for CSAIEVRESIQYF.

Worth noting for this clone: A much larger clone sits a single nucleotide away, making a read error possible. Other DNA sequences in this sample translate to the same CDR3. The rearrangement uses TRBV5-6 and TRBJ1-6, with D possibly matching TRBD1 (5 bases). Germline CDR1 and CDR2: SGHDT and YYEEEE. Trimming cost V 0 bases and J 4 bases, with 8 bases left between them. The CDR3 length is 15 residues. The CDR3 protein is CASSLDGGYNSPLHF. CDR3 coding DNA: TGTGCCAGCAGCTTGGACGGGGGATATAATTCACCCCTCCACTTT.

The chain combines TRBV5-6 with TRBJ1-5; 8 bases match TRBD1. CDR1 is SGHDT and CDR2 is YYEEEE in the germline V gene. This CDR3 has 15 residues. The V segment lost 4 bases and the J segment 2 bases; nucleotides outside the gene matches: 5. The CDR3 bases are TGTGCCAGCAGCCCACAGGGGGGTCGCAATCAGCCCCAGCATTTT. Amino acid sequence: CASSPQGGRNQPQHF.

The J gene is TRBJ1-5, the V gene TRBV30; D uncertain. The CDR3 is made up of 17 amino acids. Germline lookup yields CDR1 GTSNPN and CDR2 SVGIG (reference sequence). V dropped 2 bases and J dropped 3 bases, with 20 bases sitting between them. The CDR3 is CAWSPPVGGRSNQPQHF. The CDR3 bases are TGTGCCTGGAGTCCTCCGGTGGGAGGGCGGTCCAATCAGCCCCAGCATTTT.

This clone was seen once. The chain is built from TRBV7-9 and TRBJ1-1; D is perhaps TRBD1 (5 bases). The V end was cut by 6 bases, the J end by 4 bases, with 15 bases between. The CDR3 sequence is 14 residues long. Germline CDR1 is SEHNR and CDR2 is FQNEAQ (reference sequence). This CDR3 is CASRKTGAGTEAFF. CDR3 DNA sequence: TGTGCCAGCAGGAAAACAGGCGCCGGCACTGAAGCTTTCTTT.

The chain combines TRBV27 with TRBJ2-7; 9 nucleotides agree with TRBD2. CDR1 and CDR2 from the germline V gene are MNHEY and SMNVEV (reference sequence). V shed 2 bases and J 4 bases; nucleotides not matched to a gene: 9. The CDR3 is 16 residues long. The CDR3 nucleotides read TGTGCCAGCAGTTTAGAGAGCGGGAGGTCCAGGTACGAGCAGTACTTC. Its protein product is CASSLESGRSRYEQYF.

The gene calls are TRBV10-3 and TRBJ2-2, with D possibly TRBD2 on 5 matching bases. Germline V lookup: CDR1 ENHRY, CDR2 SYGVKD. The CDR3 spans 15 residues. Trimming cost V 3 bases and J 2 bases, with 10 bases left between them. The DNA of the CDR3 is TGTGCCATCAGTGACACGGACTCTAACACCGGGGAGCTGTTTTTT. Translated: CAISDTDSNTGELFF.

CDR3 in amino acids: CSVLQGARTGELFF. The DNA for the CDR3 is TGCAGCGTTTTACAGGGGGCGAGGACCGGGGAGCTGTTTTTT. V usage is TRBV29-1 and J usage is TRBJ2-2, with 9 bases fitting TRBD1. The trim removed 5 bases at V and 5 bases at J, leaving 6 bases unmatched. The CDR3 is made up of 14 amino acids. From germline, CDR1 is SQVTM and CDR2 ANQGSEA.

The chain links TRBV28 to TRBJ1-5; D is perhaps TRBD1 (6 bases). V gave up 5 bases and J gave up 3 bases, with 11 bases separating them. There are 14 residues in the CDR3. Germline V gene data show CDR1 as MDHEN and CDR2 as SYDVKM. The CDR3 spells CASSQQGNNQPQHF. As DNA, the CDR3 is TGTGCCAGCAGTCAACAGGGAAACAATCAGCCCCAGCATTTT.

The rearrangement joins TRBV3-1 (or the pseudogene TRBV3-2) to TRBJ1-1; no reliable D call. This CDR3 has 14 amino acids. Germline V gene lookup returns CDR1 LGHDT and CDR2 YNNKEL (reference sequence). V was trimmed by 2 bases and J by 5 bases, leaving 12 bases between them. The CDR3 reads CASSQTFGGTEAFF. The CDR3 nucleotides read TGTGCCAGCAGCCAAACTTTTGGCGGAACTGAAGCTTTCTTT.

V is TRBV19 and J is TRBJ1-2; TRBD1 matches 9 bases. The CDR3 is 13 residues long. With 9 bases clipped from V and 6 bases from J, the junction kept 8 bases outside the gene matches. Germline CDR1 LNHDA, CDR2 SQIVND (reference sequence). The CDR3 DNA reads TGTGCCAGCGGGAGGACAGGGGAGGATGGCTACACCTTC. It encodes CASGRTGEDGYTF.

This rearrangement joins TRBV7-9 to TRBJ2-7, with TRBD1 identical over 7 bases. Trimming cost V 5 bases and J 3 bases; bases outside gene matches: 19. Germline assignment: CDR1 SEHNR and CDR2 FQNEAQ (reference sequence). The CDR3 consists of 18 residues. In DNA, the CDR3 is TGTGCCAGCAGCACCAACCCTCTAACAGGGGAAACTCTCTACGAGCAGTACTTC. Its protein is CASSTNPLTGETLYEQYF.

The chain recombines TRBV11-2 with TRBJ1-2; 9 nucleotides match TRBD1. The junction had 10 bases not matched to a gene; V was cut back by 2 bases and J by 6 bases. The germline V gene encodes CDR1 SGHAT and CDR2 FQNNGV. CDR3 length: 16 residues. In nucleotides, the CDR3 is TGTGCCAGCAGCTTACAACAGGGGGCCTTTTGGGATGGCTACACCTTC. Protein product: CASSLQQGAFWDGYTF.

The chain joins TRBV28 to TRBJ1-6; D remains unclear. Germline V gives CDR1 MDHEN, CDR2 SYDVKM. The CDR3 has 15 amino acids. V lost 5 bases, J lost 10 bases, and 18 bases lay in between. CDR3 amino acids: CASSAPGGPRSPLHF. In DNA form, the CDR3 reads TGTGCCAGCAGTGCCCCGGGAGGGCCGAGGTCACCCCTCCACTTT.

This chain connects TRBV7-6 to TRBJ2-2, with 9 positions matching TRBD1. The CDR3 totals 15 residues. The V and J ends lost 8 bases and 1 base, in that order; junction bases with no gene match: 5. Looked up from germline, CDR1 is SGHVS and CDR2 is FNYEAQ. In nucleotides, the CDR3 is TGTGCCAGCGGGGACAGGGCCTGGAACACCGGGGAGCTGTTTTTT. Translating it yields CASGDRAWNTGELFF.

The chain is built from TRBV5-1 and TRBJ2-2, with D hard to call. Trimming pared 2 bases from V and 0 bases from J, leaving 5 bases between. Germline lookup yields CDR1 SGHRS and CDR2 YFSETQ. The CDR3 length is 14 residues. The CDR3 coding sequence is TGCGCCAGCAGCTTAATAGCGAACACCGGGGAGCTGTTTTTT. This translates into CASSLIANTGELFF.

The chain employs TRBV19 and TRBJ2-2; a weak D match, TRBD2 (5 bases). The V and J ends lost 3 bases and 4 bases respectively, with 9 bases between them. The CDR3 runs to 14 residues. Germline V gene sequence: CDR1 LNHDA, CDR2 SQIVND (reference sequence). The CDR3 region is CASSIIGSTGELFF. The CDR3, as DNA: TGTGCCAGTAGTATTATAGGGAGCACCGGGGAGCTGTTTTTT.

The J gene is TRBJ2-3, the V gene TRBV6-1, with D unclear. The germline gives CDR1 MNHNS, CDR2 SASEGT. The CDR3 loop spans 12 amino acids. Trimming took 2 bases from V and 5 from J, leaving 5 bases between them. The CDR3 nucleotides read TGTGCCAGCAGTGAATTTAGAGATACGCAGTATTTT. It translates to CASSEFRDTQYF.

This sequence joins TRBV23-1 and TRBJ2-2; 7 nucleotides match TRBD1. TRBV23-1 is given ORF status, its function remaining uncertain. The CDR3 runs 14 residues. Trimming at V came to 10 bases and at J to 4 bases, leaving 9 bases not matched to a gene. For the CDR3, the DNA is TGCGCCATGCTCCGGGACAGTGGCACCGGGGAGCTGTTTTTT. Its translation: CAMLRDSGTGELFF.

This rearrangement joins TRBV7-9 to TRBJ1-4; D is uncertain. V was cut by 2 bases and J by 4 bases, with 8 bases left in between. This CDR3 has 14 residues. Germline CDR1 reads SEHNR; CDR2 reads FQNEAQ (reference sequence). CDR3 sequence: CASSLSELNEKLFF. In nucleotides, the CDR3 is TGTGCCAGCAGCTTATCGGAGCTTAATGAAAAACTGTTTTTT. Based on the CDR3 plus reference TRBV7-9 and TRBJ1-4, the full variable domain is DTGVSQNPRHKITKRGQNVTFRCDPISEHNRLYWYRQTLGQGPEFLTYFQNEAQLEKSRLLSDRFSAERPKGSFSTLEIQRTEQGDSAMYLCASSLSELNEKLFFGSGTQLSVL.

The chain carries TRBV10-3 and TRBJ2-5, with 7 bases matching TRBD1. The CDR3 runs 14 residues. J lost 4 bases, V lost 5 bases, and 7 bases had no gene match. Germline V gene sequence: CDR1 ENHRY, CDR2 SYGVKD. The CDR3 bases are TGTGCCATCAGTAAAGGGGCAGGGGGAGAGACCCAGTACTTC. Residues: CAISKGAGGETQYF.

The chain joins TRBV7-2 to TRBJ2-5; 9 positions match TRBD2. Trimming removed 4 bases from V and 5 bases from J; junction bases left unmatched: 11. The CDR3 is 16 amino acids. Germline V gives CDR1 SGHTA, CDR2 FQGNSA. CDR3 loop: CASSSNLAGGRETQYF. The CDR3 nucleotides read TGTGCCAGCAGCTCCAACCTCGCGGGGGGGCGGGAGACCCAGTACTTC.

This sequence joins TRBV9 and TRBJ1-3, with 8 bases aligning to TRBD1. CDR1 and CDR2 from the germline V gene are SGDLS and YYNGEE. There are 16 residues in the CDR3. The junction had 6 bases not matched to a gene; V was cut back by 0 bases and J by 4 bases. The CDR3 sequence is CASSVADRVPGNTIYF. CDR3 in DNA: TGTGCCAGCAGCGTAGCGGACAGGGTTCCGGGAAACACCATATATTTT.

The CDR3 bases are TGTGCCAGCAGCCCTCCGGGGAATCAGCCCCAGCATTTT. This sequence encodes CASSPPGNQPQHF. The rearrangement links TRBV7-9 to TRBJ1-5; no definite D call. From germline, CDR1 is SEHNR and CDR2 FQNEAQ (reference sequence). Trimming stripped 5 bases from V and 4 bases from J, with 9 bases between. The CDR3 is made up of 13 amino acids.

V usage is TRBV4-2 and J usage is TRBJ2-1; 8 bases fit TRBD2. Germline V CDR1 and CDR2: LGHNA, YNFKEQ. CDR3 length equals 17 residues. After removal of 1 base from V and 0 bases from J, the junction contained 5 bases not matched to a gene. For the CDR3, the DNA is TGTGCCAGCAGCCAAGTTTTAGCGGGACTCTCCTACAATGAGCAGTTCTTC. This encodes CASSQVLAGLSYNEQFF.

The CDR3 nucleotides are TGTGCCAGCAGCTCTAGCGGGGGATCATACAATGAGCAGTTCTTC. Its protein product is CASSSSGGSYNEQFF. The chain uses TRBV7-2 and TRBJ2-1; 10 bases fit TRBD2. The ends lost 4 bases at V and 4 bases at J; junction bases unmatched: 4. CDR1 and CDR2 (germline): SGHTA, FQGNSA. The CDR3 is made up of 15 amino acids.

This clone showed up just once. The genes are TRBV18 and TRBJ1-5; no clear D gene. The germline V and J ends were trimmed by 2 bases and 5 bases, with 10 bases remaining between them. The CDR3 contains 14 residues. Germline loops: CDR1 KGHSH, CDR2 LQKENI. The CDR3 DNA sequence: TGTGCCAGCTCACCAACCCCAGTCGATCAGCCCCAGCATTTT. The encoded protein is CASSPTPVDQPQHF.

This rearrangement joins TRBV5-4 to TRBJ2-3, with D hard to call. From germline, CDR1 is SGHNT and CDR2 YYREEE (reference sequence). The CDR3 has 16 residues. V lost 0 bases and J lost 0, with 11 bases in between. CDR3 sequence: CASSLAAAKSTDTQYF. DNA of the CDR3: TGTGCCAGCAGCTTGGCCGCGGCTAAAAGCACAGATACGCAGTATTTT.